This TCR beta chain was documented in a study of T cell changes during pregnancy in multiple sclerosis (dated by TCRdb to between 2018 and 2021). In terms of the full investigation: The study examined how the T cell repertoire changed over the course of pregnancy in women with multiple sclerosis.

Including cysteine and phenylalanine, the CDR3 has 15 amino acids. Solely the CDR3 DNA is kept, with 45 bases framed from the first base. Based on the germline V gene, the CDR1 and CDR2 sequences are SGHRS and YFSETQ. V has 4 bases trimmed and J has 7 bases trimmed; junction bases matching no gene number 8. A remark on this clone: The specificity of this receptor is unknown. Within one base of it there is no much larger clone, and no base qualities were kept.

The library was generated by the immunoSEQ multiplex PCR assay. In its TCRdb copy, this immuneACCESS table keeps in-frame sequences only and misses some clones. Where compared with another copy, unresolved V genes explain less than half of these, and the others have no known cause. Here the sample has some 85,000 clones; about 96% occur a single time. The top ten clonotypes cover 0.85% to 1.2% of the sample. The sequence was obtained from a female donor with multiple sclerosis, enrolled in a pregnancy study. Recombination connected TRBV5-1 to TRBJ2-1, with 10 junctional bases fitting TRBD2. The sample here was peripheral blood, taken in the second trimester of pregnancy. The base sequence is TGCGCCAGCAGCCCCGGAGGGACTAGCGCAAATGAGCAGTTCTTC. Translated, this gives CASSPGGTSANEQFF.